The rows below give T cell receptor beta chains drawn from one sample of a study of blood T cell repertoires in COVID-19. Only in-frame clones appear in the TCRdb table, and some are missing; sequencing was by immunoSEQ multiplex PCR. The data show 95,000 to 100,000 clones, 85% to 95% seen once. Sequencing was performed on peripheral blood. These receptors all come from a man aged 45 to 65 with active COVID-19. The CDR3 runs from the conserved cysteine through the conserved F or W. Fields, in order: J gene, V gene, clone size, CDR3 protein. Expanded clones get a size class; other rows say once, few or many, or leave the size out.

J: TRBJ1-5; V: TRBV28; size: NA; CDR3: CASSFIQNNQPQHF
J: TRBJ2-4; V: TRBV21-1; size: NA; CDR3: CASSTQREDFQNIQYF
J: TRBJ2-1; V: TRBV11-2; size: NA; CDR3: CASSLGIRLAGTRGEQFF
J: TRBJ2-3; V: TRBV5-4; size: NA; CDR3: CASGKDYLRGDTQYF
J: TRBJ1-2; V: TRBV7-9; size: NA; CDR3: CASSPTGSYGYTF
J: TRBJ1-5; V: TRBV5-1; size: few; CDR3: CASSNTPGNQPQHF
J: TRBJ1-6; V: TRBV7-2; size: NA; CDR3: CASSWDSNNSPLHF
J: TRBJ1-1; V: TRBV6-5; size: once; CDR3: CASSYSTGITEAFF
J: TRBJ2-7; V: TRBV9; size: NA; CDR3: CASSVEGRTGVDEQYF
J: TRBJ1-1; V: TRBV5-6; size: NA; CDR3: CASSLGGGRDTEAFF
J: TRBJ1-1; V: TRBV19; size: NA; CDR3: CASSMDFQEGGRTEAFF
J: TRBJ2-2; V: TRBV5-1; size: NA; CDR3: CASSHGPGLAGVRGTGELFF